The 18 T cell receptor beta chains below all came from one sample that was sequenced in a study of T cells after yellow fever vaccination. TCRdb reprocessed the 5' RACE reads with MiXCR, giving one entry per CDR3 protein. Here the sample spans about 340,000 distinct CDR3 sequences, around 4.1% being singletons. Sequences were derived from PBMCs, sampled 5 days after the yellow fever booster vaccination. These receptors were taken from a man aged 18 to 30 who received the YFV17D yellow fever vaccine.

This clonotype showed up just a few times. This chain links TRBV20-1 with TRBJ2-3; TRBD1 matches at 7 bases. The V and J ends lost 4 bases and 3 bases, in that order; junction bases with no gene match: 10. Germline values: CDR1 DFQATT, CDR2 SNEGSKA (reference sequence). There are 15 residues in the CDR3. This chain's CDR3 is CSAKLLRTGTDTQYF. CDR3 DNA: TGCAGTGCTAAACTTCTTAGGACAGGTACAGATACGCAGTATTTT.

The J gene is TRBJ2-6, the V gene TRBV6-4; D is perhaps TRBD1 (5 bases). Trimming pared 0 bases from V and 4 bases from J, leaving 10 bases between. The CDR3 is 16 residues long. Germline V gives CDR1 MRHNA, CDR2 SNTAGT. The CDR3 reads CASSDSQGYGANVLTF. The DNA for the CDR3 is TGTGCCAGCAGTGACTCTCAGGGTTACGGGGCCAACGTCCTGACTTTC.

This clonotype was seen ten or more times. The rearrangement joins TRBV6-2 or TRBV6-3 to TRBJ2-3, with D perhaps matching TRBD1 (6 bases). Trimming left V 2 bases short and J 3 bases short, with 15 bases between. From germline, CDR1 is MNHEY and CDR2 SVGEGT. The CDR3 runs to 16 residues. The CDR3 bases are TGTGCCAGCAGTTACCCCCAGGGGTCTTATACAGATACGCAGTATTTT. This sequence encodes CASSYPQGSYTDTQYF.

The table lists this clonotype with many counts. The chain recombines TRBV9 with TRBJ2-1; D not certain. This CDR3 is built from 17 residues. The germline V gene encodes CDR1 SGDLS and CDR2 YYNGEE. V lost 4 bases to trimming and J lost 0 bases, with 17 bases between them. The CDR3 here is CASSPRDILSSYNEQFF. CDR3 DNA sequence: TGTGCCAGCAGCCCCCGAGACATACTGAGCTCCTACAATGAGCAGTTCTTC.

This clonotype has a handful of counts. The chain joins TRBV3-1 to TRBJ2-5, with 7 bases fitting TRBD2. CDR1 is LGHDT and CDR2 is YNNKEL in the germline V gene (reference sequence). Losses at the gene ends were 1 base for V and 6 bases for J; bases not matched to a gene: 8. The CDR3 loop spans 15 amino acids. The CDR3 here is CASSQGGGNTKTQYF. CDR3 bases: TGTGCCAGCAGCCAAGGGGGGGGTAATACGAAGACCCAGTACTTC.

This clonotype was counted only a few times. This rearrangement joins TRBV18 to TRBJ1-5, with 7 bases lining up with TRBD1. This CDR3 contains 15 residues. V lost 6 bases to trimming and J lost 6 bases; unmatched junction nucleotides: 11. Germline CDR1 and CDR2: KGHSH and LQKENI. The CDR3 bases are TGTGCCAGCTCCCCTGAACAGGGGTGGATTCAGCCCCAGCATTTT. Protein product: CASSPEQGWIQPQHF.

CDR3 loop: CASSVAPIRTLTGELFF. The CDR3 coding sequence is TGTGCCAGCAGCGTAGCCCCTATTAGGACCCTCACCGGGGAGCTGTTTTTT. This chain uses TRBV5-6 with TRBJ2-2; D gene unclear. Trimming left V 4 bases short and J 4 bases short, with 20 bases between. Germline CDR1 and CDR2: SGHDT and YYEEEE. This CDR3 contains 17 residues.

This clonotype was seen many times. The chain is built from TRBV20-1 and TRBJ1-2; D gene uncertain. Germline values: CDR1 DFQATT, CDR2 SNEGSKA (reference sequence). The V end lost 2 bases, the J end lost 4 bases, and 17 bases lay between the germline ends. This CDR3 spans 15 amino acids. The CDR3 spells CSARSRTSGLYGYTF. The CDR3 bases are TGCAGTGCTAGAAGTCGTACCTCGGGCCTCTATGGCTACACCTTC.

This clonotype was recorded many times. The chain couples TRBV5-1 to TRBJ2-5; D gene uncertain. The CDR3 length is 13 residues. CDR1 is SGHRS, CDR2 YFSETQ, per germline. Trimming shortened V by 0 bases and J by 5 bases, and 8 bases separated the two germline ends. CDR3 in amino acids: CASSLAGLETQYF. DNA for the CDR3: TGCGCCAGCAGCTTGGCCGGGCTCGAGACCCAGTACTTC.

The CDR3 here is CASAGYRSSYEQYF. The CDR3, as DNA: TGTGCCAGCGCCGGGTACAGGAGCTCCTACGAGCAGTACTTC. This rearrangement joins TRBV6-5 to TRBJ2-7, with TRBD1 as a possible D gene (5 bases). The CDR3 runs 14 residues. CDR1 and CDR2 (germline): MNHEY, SVGAGI. Trimming stripped 8 bases from V and 0 bases from J, with 14 bases between.

This clonotype has a handful of counts. The gene calls are TRBV6-2 or TRBV6-3 and TRBJ2-6; TRBD1 is a possible D gene (6 bases). Trimming cost V 6 bases and J 0 bases, with 24 bases left between them. CDR3 length equals 20 residues. CDR1 is MNHEY, CDR2 SVGEGT, per germline. CDR3 sequence reads: CASSGQRLQALHSGANVLTF. The CDR3 DNA follows: TGTGCCAGCAGCGGACAGAGATTACAGGCGTTGCACTCTGGGGCCAACGTCCTGACTTTC.

This clonotype was seen many times. The chain links TRBV20-1 to TRBJ2-5, with D possibly matching TRBD2 (6 bases). V shed 0 bases and J shed 5 bases, with 16 bases lying between them. The CDR3 totals 15 residues. Germline assignment: CDR1 DFQATT and CDR2 SNEGSKA (reference sequence). The CDR3 DNA sequence: TGCAGTGCTAGAGATCCGCGCGGGGCGGGGGAGACCCAGTACTTC. Protein: CSARDPRGAGETQYF.

The V and J genes are TRBV5-1 and TRBJ2-5; D is perhaps TRBD2 (6 bases). The CDR3 spans 14 residues. Germline CDR1 SGHRS, CDR2 YFSETQ. V lost 6 bases to trimming and J lost 5 bases, with 17 bases between them. CDR3 loop: CASTILASGETQYF. The CDR3 bases are TGCGCCAGCACCATCCTAGCGAGCGGGGAGACCCAGTACTTC.

The chain couples TRBV5-1 to TRBJ1-2, with D unresolved. This CDR3 has 13 amino acids. V was pared by 5 bases and J by 2 bases, with 10 bases between. Germline-derived CDR1 and CDR2 are SGHRS and YFSETQ. The CDR3 DNA sequence: TGCGCCAGCAGGAATCAGGAGAACTATGGCTACACCTTC. It encodes CASRNQENYGYTF.

This chain uses TRBV20-1 with TRBJ1-3; 9 bases are a match to TRBD1. The CDR3 covers 15 residues. CDR1 is DFQATT, CDR2 SNEGSKA, per germline (reference sequence). With 5 bases clipped from V and 0 bases from J, the junction kept 5 bases outside the gene matches. The CDR3 here is CSARGQGISGNTIYF. DNA for the CDR3: TGCAGTGCTCGTGGACAGGGGATCTCTGGAAACACCATATATTTT.

The chain carries TRBV12-3 or TRBV12-4 and TRBJ2-7; D gene ambiguous. Trimming took off 5 bases at V and 0 bases at J, with 5 bases between the two ends. The length of the CDR3 is 12 residues. CDR3 loop: CASSPPSYEQYF. CDR3 nucleotide sequence: TGTGCCAGCAGTCCCCCCTCCTACGAGCAGTACTTC.

This clonotype was picked up a small number of times. Here the CDR3 reads CASSLNSGAHEQFF. DNA for the CDR3: TGTGCCAGCAGCTTGAACTCTGGGGCCCACGAGCAGTTCTTC. The chain links TRBV7-9 to TRBJ2-1; D is possibly TRBD1 (5 bases). Trimming shortened V by 3 bases and J by 10 bases, and 16 bases separated the two germline ends. The CDR3 runs to 14 residues. From germline, CDR1 is SEHNR and CDR2 FQNEAQ (reference sequence).

The table lists this clonotype with many counts. V gene TRBV28 combines with J gene TRBJ2-1; D possibly corresponds to TRBD2 (5 bases). Trimming removed 6 bases at V and 0 bases at J, with 9 bases between. Germline assignment: CDR1 MDHEN and CDR2 SYDVKM. CDR3 length: 14 amino acids. As DNA, the CDR3 is TGTGCCAGCAGAAGAGGGAGCTCCTACAATGAGCAGTTCTTC. This encodes CASRRGSSYNEQFF.